These 19 T cell receptor beta chains share one sample of origin, sequenced in a study of OX40 agonist ivuxolimab in advanced cancers. Profiling relied on immunoSEQ multiplex PCR, and the TCRdb table lists in-frame clones only, not all of them. This table has about 77,000 clones, just under 90% appearing once. Sequencing used CD4+ or CD8+ T cells sorted from blood, obtained in a trial of the OX40 agonist ivuxolimab. These receptors came from an adult with an advanced solid tumor such as melanoma, head and neck, liver or kidney cancer.

The J gene is TRBJ2-7, the V gene TRBV28, with D perhaps being TRBD1 or TRBD2 (5 bases each). From germline, CDR1 is MDHEN and CDR2 SYDVKM. V was shortened by 2 bases and J by 2 bases, with 10 bases between the two germline ends. The CDR3 is 14 amino acids. CDR3 nucleotides: TGTGCCAGCAGTTTAACGGGACGGACCTACGAGCAGTACTTC. Translation gives CASSLTGRTYEQYF.

This clone has just a few counts. The rearrangement joins TRBV6-5 to TRBJ1-4; D unclear. With 2 bases removed from V and 7 bases from J, the gap between germline ends came to 14 bases. The CDR3 totals 15 residues. CDR1 is MNHEY, CDR2 SVGAGI, per germline. CDR3 sequence (DNA): TGTGCCAGCAGTTACAGAGGGAGGGAGGGTGAAAAACTGTTTTTT. This gives the protein CASSYRGREGEKLFF.

The chain uses TRBV21-1 and TRBJ1-1; TRBD1, as called in the table, went unchecked against the DNA. TRBV21-1 is flagged as a pseudogene. This CDR3 has 19 amino acids. This chain's CDR3 is CASSQRQGPRIKRTTEAFF. The CDR3 nucleotides read TGTGCCAGCAGCCAAAGACAGGGACCTAGAATAAAGAGGACCACTGAAGCTTTCTTT.

This chain links TRBV9 with TRBJ1-2; 10 positions agree with TRBD1. The CDR3 contains 14 residues. V shed 6 bases and J 8 bases; nucleotides not matched to a gene: 10. Germline loops: CDR1 SGDLS, CDR2 YYNGEE. The CDR3 DNA is TGTGCCAGCAATCGACAGGGGGCCGGAGGAGGCTACACCTTC. Amino acid sequence: CASNRQGAGGGYTF. The whole variable domain, filled in from reference TRBV9 and TRBJ1-2, reads DSGVTQTPKHLITATGQRVTLRCSPRSGDLSVYWYQQSLDQGLQFLIQYYNGEERAKGNILERFSAQQFPDLHSELNLSSLELGDSALYFCASNRQGAGGGYTFGSGTRLTVV.

This rearrangement joins TRBV2 to TRBJ1-1; a weak D match, TRBD1 (5 bases). V lost 6 bases and J lost 5, with 19 bases in between. CDR3 length equals 15 residues. Germline CDR1 and CDR2: SNHLY and FYNNEI. The CDR3 DNA follows: TGTGCCAGCAGAAGGGTCCAGGGTGGTGGGACTGAAGCTTTCTTT. It is translated as CASRRVQGGGTEAFF.

This chain links TRBV5-6 with TRBJ1-1; 7 bases fit TRBD1. V shed 4 bases, J shed 2 bases, and the junction held 8 bases outside the gene matches. Germline loops: CDR1 SGHDT, CDR2 YYEEEE. This CDR3 is built from 15 residues. Here the CDR3 reads CASSRRGGGNTEAFF. The CDR3, as DNA: TGTGCCAGCAGCCGACGGGGAGGGGGCAACACTGAAGCTTTCTTT.

This chain uses TRBV28 with TRBJ1-2; TRBD1 aligns across 7 bases. V shed 5 bases and J 4 bases; nucleotides not matched to a gene: 4. Germline CDR1 is MDHEN and CDR2 is SYDVKM. The CDR3 runs to 13 residues. CDR3 in amino acids: CASSAGQPYGYTF. CDR3 DNA sequence: TGTGCCAGCAGTGCGGGACAGCCCTATGGCTACACCTTC.

This chain joins TRBV7-2 and TRBJ1-5; tentatively, D is TRBD1 (6 bases). V lost 5 bases and J lost 11, with 19 bases in between. Germline-derived CDR1 and CDR2 are SGHTA and FQGNSA. The CDR3 runs 14 residues. The CDR3 reads CASSLTGLGPTQHF. For the CDR3, the DNA is TGTGCCAGCAGCCTTACAGGGCTCGGACCGACCCAGCATTTT.

The chain employs TRBV5-5 and TRBJ2-5; 7 bases fit TRBD1. After removal of 0 bases from V and 3 bases from J, the junction contained 8 bases not matched to a gene. Per the germline V gene, CDR1 is SGHKS and CDR2 is YYEKEE (reference sequence). The CDR3 sequence is 16 residues long. Here the CDR3 DNA reads TGTGCCAGCAGCTTGGCGGGCAGGGGGAATAAAGAGACCCAGTACTTC. Amino acid sequence: CASSLAGRGNKETQYF.

The chain joins TRBV19 to TRBJ1-2; D uncertain. Germline V CDR1 and CDR2: LNHDA, SQIVND (reference sequence). The CDR3 length is 12 residues. Deletions cut 5 bases from V and 1 base from J, with 5 bases between. The CDR3 loop reads CASSWGNYGYTF. DNA for the CDR3: TGTGCCAGTAGTTGGGGTAACTATGGCTACACCTTC.

The J gene is TRBJ1-1, the V gene TRBV9; a possible D gene is TRBD1 (5 bases). Germline-derived CDR1 and CDR2 are SGDLS and YYNGEE. The CDR3 runs to 16 residues. Trimming pared 4 bases from V and 5 bases from J, leaving 21 bases between. The CDR3 DNA reads as TGTGCCAGCAGCCCCGGATCTCCTCAGGGAAGAACTGAAGCTTTCTTT. Protein sequence: CASSPGSPQGRTEAFF.

The chain carries TRBV5-1 and TRBJ1-1; 10 bases align to TRBD1. In germline, CDR1 is SGHRS, CDR2 YFSETQ. CDR3 length equals 15 residues. V shed 3 bases and J 5 bases; nucleotides not matched to a gene: 7. As DNA, the CDR3 is TGCGCCAGCAGCTCATTGGGACAGGGGTCGACTGAAGCTTTCTTT. Encoded protein: CASSSLGQGSTEAFF.

V and J are TRBV27 and TRBJ2-7, with D maybe TRBD2 (5 bases). The V gene lost 4 bases and the J gene lost 0 bases, with 10 bases spanning the gap. This CDR3 spans 14 amino acids. Looked up from germline, CDR1 is MNHEY and CDR2 is SMNVEV (reference sequence). CDR3 nucleotide sequence: TGTGCCAGCAGTTCGACTATTAGCTCCTACGAGCAGTACTTC. Translation: CASSSTISSYEQYF.

This chain connects TRBV6-1 to TRBJ2-1; D call uncertain. The CDR3 loop spans 17 amino acids. Germline V gives CDR1 MNHNS, CDR2 SASEGT. V shed 1 base and J shed 0 bases, with 13 bases lying between them. The CDR3, as DNA: TGTGCCAGCAGTGAAGTAAGGTGGGCGAGCTCCTACAATGAGCAGTTCTTC. This codes for CASSEVRWASSYNEQFF.

The chain recombines TRBV5-1 with TRBJ2-2, with D possibly matching TRBD2 (5 bases). The CDR3 spans 16 residues. Trimming removed 2 bases at V and 2 bases at J, with 13 bases between. The germline gives CDR1 SGHRS, CDR2 YFSETQ. CDR3 sequence reads: CASSFVPGLNTGELFF. The CDR3 DNA is TGCGCCAGCAGCTTTGTTCCGGGATTAAACACCGGGGAGCTGTTTTTT.

The chain joins TRBV15 to TRBJ1-1; 7 nucleotides align to TRBD1. Trimming took 5 bases from V and 1 from J; bases not matched to a gene: 1. The CDR3 runs to 13 residues. Germline V gene sequence: CDR1 LNHNV, CDR2 YYDKDF (reference sequence). The DNA of the CDR3 is TGTGCCACCAGCGGACAGGCGAACACTGAAGCTTTCTTT. This codes for CATSGQANTEAFF.

The chain links TRBV18 to TRBJ1-1; D is ambiguous. Germline V CDR1 and CDR2: KGHSH, LQKENI. The CDR3 loop spans 15 amino acids. V dropped 3 bases and J dropped 0 bases, with 11 bases sitting between them. CDR3 protein: CASSPREQMNTEAFF. The CDR3 DNA is TGTGCCAGCTCACCGAGGGAACAGATGAACACTGAAGCTTTCTTT.

This chain uses TRBV13 with TRBJ2-2; D is unclear. V lost 0 bases, J lost 2 bases, and 13 bases lay in between. The germline CDR1 and CDR2 sequences are PRHDT and FYEKMQ (reference sequence). The CDR3 covers 17 residues. CDR3 sequence: CASSLGLPAQNTGELFF. The CDR3 coding sequence is TGTGCCAGCAGCTTAGGCCTTCCAGCCCAAAACACCGGGGAGCTGTTTTTT.

This rearrangement joins TRBV6-5 to TRBJ2-5, with a tentative D call TRBD1 (5 bases). V dropped 6 bases and J dropped 5 bases, with 19 bases sitting between them. The CDR3 is 15 amino acids. Germline-derived CDR1 and CDR2 are MNHEY and SVGAGI. The CDR3 DNA is TGTGCCAGCAGCTCAACCTCAGGGTATTTGGAGACCCAGTACTTC. Residues: CASSSTSGYLETQYF.